Sequencing of this TCR beta chain was carried out in a study of cytomegalovirus exposure and HLA in healthy donors. Trimming left V 2 bases short and J 2 bases short, with 16 bases between. CDR1 and CDR2 from the germline V gene are LGHNT and FRNRAP. The CDR3 is 17 amino acids. Amplification used 60 Vbeta primers and 13 Jbeta primers. Clones were read by immunoSEQ multiplex PCR, and TCRdb kept only the in-frame ones, dropping some. The sample includes 100,000 to 120,000 clones, 76% seen only once; the top ten take around 15%. The study, taken as a whole, reports: Altogether, 150 to 200 TCR beta chains were recorded as cytomegalovirus-associated. TRBV6-2, TRBV6-3 and some other V segments were unresolvable in 87-base-pair reads. In vitro checks showed that a few CMV-associated chains really do target CMV antigens.

About this clone: Antigen unknown.

This clonotype originated in a young man in good health and CMV-seropositive. The chain joins TRBV12-5 to TRBJ2-1; D possibly corresponds to TRBD2 (7 bases). Sequenced sample: PBMCs. CDR3 nucleotide sequence: TGTGCTAGTGGTTTGTTCGTTAGGGGGGGGGCCTACAATGAGCAGTTCTTC. Protein: CASGLFVRGGAYNEQFF.